Sequencing of this TCR beta chain was carried out in a study of T cell responses to AZD1222 COVID-19 vaccine. The CDR3 has 17 residues. The J segment lost 5 bases and the V segment lost 5 bases, leaving 16 bases of the junction unmatched. Germline loops: CDR1 ENHRY, CDR2 SYGVKD. This clone was seen a handful of times. Its matching antigen is unknown. The assay was immunoSEQ multiplex PCR, and TCRdb's table has in-frame clones only and misses some. The table lists fewer than 120,000 clones, nearly 90% of them singletons. Whole-study findings and limits: Nearly half of the spike-specific TCRs reportedly recognize variant regions that carry no mutations.

The rearrangement joins TRBV10-3 to TRBJ1-2; 8 bases are a match to TRBD1. The receptor comes from an adult in good health. This sample comprised peripheral blood, obtained on day 0 of AZD1222 vaccination. The CDR3 DNA sequence: TGTGCCATCAGTCTCACGGACGGACAGGGAGTGGAGTATGGCTACACCTTC. Protein product: CAISLTDGQGVEYGYTF.